Listed below are T cell receptor beta chains from one sample, sequenced in a study of healthy donors' naive CD4 and CD8 T cells. TCRdb re-analysed the reads in MiXCR, keeping a single row per CDR3 protein. Among approximately 180,000 distinct CDR3 sequences listed, around 74% were seen once. Sequenced material: naive CD4+ and CD8+ T cells sorted from blood, pooled from several donors. These receptors all come from a pool of human donors in good health; the sample pools cells from several healthy donors. The CDR3 runs from the conserved cysteine through the conserved F or W. Each record gives: J gene, D gene, clone size, V gene, CDR3 protein, CDR3 DNA. A D gene is named only where the DNA matches it firmly. The listing skips clone size in some rows; elsewhere it reads once, few, many or a size class.

>TRBJ2-7|-|-|TRBV19
CASSQFGGSYEQYF
TGTGCCAGTAGTCAGTTCGGGGGAAGCTACGAGCAGTACTTC
>TRBJ2-7|TRBD1|-|TRBV6-2/TRBV6-3
CASTQSRDRAYEQYF
TGTGCCAGCACCCAAAGCCGGGACAGGGCCTACGAGCAGTACTTC
>TRBJ2-3|TRBD2|-|TRBV27
CASSFSRLAVSTDTQYF
TGTGCCAGCAGTTTTAGTCGTCTAGCGGTATCCACAGATACGCAGTATTTT
>TRBJ1-2|-|-|TRBV20-1
CSALRISF
TGCAGTGCCCTTAGGATTAGCTTC
>TRBJ1-2|-|-|TRBV30
CAWTGYNYGYTF
TGTGCCTGGACAGGGTATAACTATGGCTACACCTTC
>TRBJ2-7|TRBD1|-|TRBV5-4
CASSPAGQGAHEQYF
TGTGCCAGCAGCCCTGCGGGACAGGGGGCCCACGAGCAGTACTTC
>TRBJ2-3|-|few|TRBV27
CASSLVSTDTQYF
TGTGCCAGCAGTTTAGTGAGCACAGATACGCAGTATTTT
>TRBJ2-1|TRBD2|-|TRBV29-1
CSAEDRSDSGLNDEQFF
TGCAGCGCTGAAGATCGGTCGGATAGCGGGTTAAATGATGAGCAGTTCTTC
>TRBJ1-2|TRBD1|-|TRBV6-5
CASSYVGTVYGYTF
TGTGCCAGCAGTTACGTAGGGACAGTCTATGGCTACACCTTC
>TRBJ1-2|TRBD1|-|TRBV27
CASSLRPPGQGAGYTF
TGTGCCAGCAGTCTAAGGCCTCCGGGACAGGGAGCTGGCTACACCTTC
>TRBJ1-2|-|-|TRBV29-1
CSVPGLAYGYTF
TGCAGCGTTCCAGGCTTGGCTTATGGCTACACCTTC
>TRBJ2-3|-|-|TRBV6-6
CATEHFDYSTDTQYF
TGTGCCACCGAGCACTTCGATTATAGCACAGATACGCAGTATTTT
>TRBJ1-4|-|-|TRBV15
CATSRGEVDEKLFF
TGTGCCACCAGCAGAGGGGAGGTCGATGAAAAACTGTTTTTT
>TRBJ2-1|-|-|TRBV29-1
CSVEESGNEQFF
TGCAGCGTTGAAGAATCCGGGAATGAGCAGTTCTTC
>TRBJ1-4|-|-|TRBV27
CASSPRAPPDTLFF
TGTGCCAGCAGTCCTAGGGCCCCGCCGGACACACTGTTTTTT
>TRBJ2-6|TRBD1|-|TRBV5-4
CASRQGQASSGANVLTF
TGTGCCAGCAGACAAGGACAGGCGAGCTCTGGGGCCAACGTCCTGACTTTC
>TRBJ1-2|-|few|TRBV29-1
CSVAQFNYGYTF
TGCAGCGTTGCCCAATTTAACTATGGCTACACCTTC
>TRBJ1-1|-|-|TRBV6-5
CASSRPGRYNTEAFF
TGTGCCAGCAGTAGACCGGGACGGTATAACACTGAAGCTTTCTTT
>TRBJ2-3|-|-|TRBV18
CASSPSPSTDTQYF
TGTGCCAGCTCACCGTCCCCTAGCACAGATACGCAGTATTTT
>TRBJ2-7|-|-|TRBV10-3
CAISAGESYEQYF
TGTGCCATCAGTGCGGGAGAGTCCTACGAGCAGTACTTC
>TRBJ1-1|-|-|TRBV29-1
CSVGGLSNTEAFF
TGCAGCGTTGGCGGACTGTCGAACACTGAAGCTTTCTTT
>TRBJ2-1|-|-|TRBV18
CASSPSVGSYNEQFF
TGTGCCAGCTCACCATCAGTGGGGTCCTACAATGAGCAGTTCTTC
>TRBJ1-1|-|-|TRBV29-1
CSVFARENTEAFF
TGCAGCGTCTTCGCCCGGGAGAACACTGAAGCTTTCTTT
>TRBJ2-7|TRBD2|-|TRBV29-1
CSVALAGDRYEQYF
TGCAGCGTTGCCCTAGCGGGAGATCGGTACGAGCAGTACTTC
>TRBJ1-1|-|-|TRBV29-1
CSVATYTEAFF
TGCAGCGTCGCCACCTACACTGAAGCTTTCTTT
>TRBJ1-1|-|-|TRBV19
CASSHRSSEAFF
TGTGCCAGTAGTCATCGTAGTTCTGAAGCTTTCTTT
>TRBJ2-5|-|few|TRBV5-5
CASSHVSSGGETQYF
TGTGCCAGCAGCCATGTCTCGTCCGGCGGGGAGACCCAGTACTTC
>TRBJ1-2|-|few|TRBV29-1
CSVDRQGNGYTF
TGCAGCGTTGATCGGCAGGGGAACGGCTACACCTTC
>TRBJ2-7|-|-|TRBV20-1
CSARTGTYEQYF
TGCAGTGCTAGGACCGGAACCTACGAGCAGTACTTC
>TRBJ2-7|TRBD1|-|TRBV12-3/TRBV12-4
CASSLRQGSGEQYF
TGTGCCAGCAGTCTGCGACAGGGATCAGGCGAGCAGTACTTC
>TRBJ2-2|-|-|TRBV5-1
CASSHPAGELFF
TGCGCCAGCAGCCACCCGGCCGGGGAGCTGTTTTTT
>TRBJ1-6|-|few|TRBV5-4
CASSTDSNSPLHF
TGTGCCAGCAGCACAGATTCGAATTCACCCCTCCACTTT
>TRBJ2-7|-|-|TRBV13
CASSFGGSHEQYF
TGTGCCAGCAGCTTCGGAGGGTCCCACGAGCAGTACTTC
>TRBJ2-3|-|-|TRBV5-4
CASSHRGTDTQYF
TGTGCCAGCAGCCATCGGGGCACAGATACGCAGTATTTT
>TRBJ1-4|-|-|TRBV10-3
CAISESAAAGEKLFF
TGTGCCATCAGTGAGTCGGCGGCCGCGGGGGAAAAACTGTTTTTT
>TRBJ2-1|TRBD2|-|TRBV27
CASREGTSGRYEQFF
TGTGCCAGCAGGGAGGGGACTAGCGGGAGATATGAGCAGTTCTTC
>TRBJ1-2|-|-|TRBV5-6
CASFRSGGYTF
TGTGCCAGCTTCCGGTCCGGTGGCTACACCTTC
>TRBJ2-1|-|-|TRBV6-5
CASSYALTHEQFF
TGTGCCAGCAGTTACGCTCTCACCCATGAGCAGTTCTTC
>TRBJ2-1|-|few|TRBV30
CAWGWYEQFF
TGTGCCTGGGGATGGTATGAGCAGTTCTTC
>TRBJ2-1|-|-|TRBV6-2/TRBV6-3
CASRTYNEQFF
TGTGCCAGCAGGACCTACAATGAGCAGTTCTTC
>TRBJ1-4|-|-|TRBV27
CASSAGTRLNEKLFF
TGTGCCAGCAGTGCCGGGACAAGACTTAATGAAAAACTGTTTTTT
>TRBJ2-7|TRBD2|-|TRBV6-5
CASSLTGLAGDEQYF
TGTGCCAGCAGTTTAACAGGACTAGCGGGAGATGAGCAGTACTTC
>TRBJ2-1|-|-|TRBV29-1
CSVESSRNEQFF
TGCAGCGTTGAAAGCAGCCGCAATGAGCAGTTCTTC
>TRBJ2-1|-|few|TRBV15
CATGGGLSSYNEQFF
TGTGCCACCGGAGGGGGCTTGAGCTCCTACAATGAGCAGTTCTTC
>TRBJ2-4|TRBD2|-|TRBV4-2
CASSQGTSRDIQYF
TGTGCCAGCAGCCAAGGGACTAGCCGGGACATTCAGTACTTC